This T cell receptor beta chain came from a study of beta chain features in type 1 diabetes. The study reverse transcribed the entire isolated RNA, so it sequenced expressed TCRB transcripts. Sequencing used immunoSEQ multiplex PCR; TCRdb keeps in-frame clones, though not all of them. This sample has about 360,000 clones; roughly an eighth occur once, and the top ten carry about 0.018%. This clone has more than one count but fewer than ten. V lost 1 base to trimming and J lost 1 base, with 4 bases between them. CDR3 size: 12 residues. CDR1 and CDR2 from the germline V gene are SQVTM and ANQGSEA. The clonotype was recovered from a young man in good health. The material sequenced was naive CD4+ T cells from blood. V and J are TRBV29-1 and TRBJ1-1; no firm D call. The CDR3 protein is CSVEGGNTEAFF. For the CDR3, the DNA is TGCAGCGTTGAAGGCGGGAACACTGAAGCTTTCTTT.